This is a list of T cell receptor beta chains from one sample in a study of response to subunit inactivated influenza vaccine. TCRdb recomputed calls from the RT-PCR reads with MiXCR, one row per CDR3 protein. The profile shows 490,000 or so distinct CDR3 sequences, 6.5% to 8% of them singletons. Specimen: PBMCs from blood, collected less than 30 months after vaccination. Source of these receptors: a man between 50 and 75 years old who received an inactivated influenza vaccine. CDR3s include the opening cysteine and the closing phenylalanine or tryptophan. The D gene is left open where the match is weak. A row's size may be missing; if present it is once, few, many or a size class.

clone_size	v_call	d_call	j_call	cdr3_aa	cdr3_nt
-	TRBV5-1	-	TRBJ2-2	CASSLGHSSGELFF	TGCGCCAGCAGCTTGGGACACAGCTCCGGGGAGCTGTTTTTT
-	TRBV14	-	TRBJ2-5	CASSPKVIWRGQETQYF	TGTGCCAGCAGCCCCAAGGTTATATGGAGGGGTCAAGAGACCCAGTACTTC
few	TRBV9	-	TRBJ1-5	CASSVKAPGFQHF	TGTGCCAGCAGCGTCAAAGCTCCCGGGTTCCAGCATTTT
-	TRBV5-6	-	TRBJ2-3	CASSLAQVTDTQYF	TGTGCCAGCAGCTTGGCGCAGGTCACAGATACGCAGTATTTT
few	TRBV12-3/TRBV12-4	-	TRBJ2-5	CASSLPDSLQETQYF	TGTGCCAGCAGCCTCCCGGACAGTCTACAAGAGACCCAGTACTTC
-	TRBV24-1	-	TRBJ2-5	CATSDPGTGTQETQYF	TGTGCCACCAGTGATCCCGGAACAGGGACCCAAGAGACCCAGTACTTC
few	TRBV12-5	TRBD1	TRBJ2-3	CASTGVGTDTQYF	TGTGCTAGTACAGGGGTGGGCACAGATACGCAGTATTTT
-	TRBV6-5	-	TRBJ2-5	CASKSSLDTQYF	TGTGCCAGCAAAAGCTCTTTGGATACCCAGTACTTC
-	TRBV7-7	-	TRBJ1-4	CASSRRSGSNEKLFF	TGTGCTAGCAGCCGTCGGTCTGGATCGAATGAAAAACTGTTTTTT
few	TRBV27	-	TRBJ2-2	CASSFSMEPNRYPINTGELFF	TGTGCCAGCAGTTTTTCTATGGAACCTAACAGGTACCCCATCAACACCGGGGAGCTGTTTTTT
many	TRBV20-1	-	TRBJ2-6	CSAASGANVLTF	TGCAGTGCTGCATCTGGGGCCAACGTCCTGACTTTC